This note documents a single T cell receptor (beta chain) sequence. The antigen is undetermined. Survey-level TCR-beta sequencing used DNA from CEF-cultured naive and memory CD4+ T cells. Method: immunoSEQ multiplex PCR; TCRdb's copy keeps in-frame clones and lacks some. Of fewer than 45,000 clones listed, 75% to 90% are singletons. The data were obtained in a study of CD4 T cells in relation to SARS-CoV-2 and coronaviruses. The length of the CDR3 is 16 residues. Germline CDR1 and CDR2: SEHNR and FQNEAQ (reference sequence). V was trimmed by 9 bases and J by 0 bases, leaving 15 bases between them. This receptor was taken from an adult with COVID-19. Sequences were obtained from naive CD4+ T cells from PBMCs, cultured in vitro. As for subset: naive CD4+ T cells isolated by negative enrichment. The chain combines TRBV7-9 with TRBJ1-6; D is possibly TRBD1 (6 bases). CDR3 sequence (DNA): TGTGCCAGTCTGCAGGGGTCAGGCTCCTATAATTCACCCCTCCACTTT. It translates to CASLQGSGSYNSPLHF.